This TCR beta chain derives from a study of blood T cell repertoires in COVID-19. Authors' processing steps: Reference gene primer amplification yielded estimated nucleated cell counts. The table came from immunoSEQ multiplex PCR; TCRdb's copy has only in-frame clones and leaves some out. V and J calls and clone size come straight from that table; D and trimming were deduced from the DNA. The data hold about 220,000 clones, with approximately 88% observed a single time. Deletions cut 6 bases from V and 4 bases from J, with 9 bases between. The germline V gene has CDR1 SGHTA and CDR2 FQGNSA. The CDR3 runs to 12 residues.

This receptor was taken from a woman aged 40 to 50 with acute COVID-19. The rearrangement joins TRBV7-2 to TRBJ1-1; unclear D gene. Sequencing was done on a sample of PBMCs or T cells enriched from blood (not recorded which). The CDR3 protein is CASSRQITEAFF. CDR3 sequence (DNA): TGTGCCAGCAGTAGACAAATCACTGAAGCTTTCTTT.